The 30 T cell receptor beta chains reported below all come from one sample, sequenced in a study of blood T cells in healthy people across ages. Next came a second PCR, run for about 6 to 11 cycles, which used a sample-barcoded 5' primer along with a J-beta primer mix. TCRdb passed the 5' RACE reads through MiXCR, listing each CDR3 protein once. The sample comprises 650,000 to 1,000,000 distinct CDR3 sequences, under 40% of which are singletons, and about an eighth rests with the top ten. The sample taken for sequencing was blood. The receptors were sampled from a man aged 18 to 30 in good health.

Ten or more counts support this clonotype. The V gene is TRBV7-9, the J gene TRBJ2-5; D remains ambiguous. The CDR3 runs to 15 residues. Between the trimmed V and J ends, which lost 5 bases and 11 bases, there was a span of 24 bases. Germline-derived CDR1 and CDR2 are SEHNR and FQNEAQ (reference sequence). For the CDR3, the DNA is TGTGCCAGCAGCCAGCACCTGGACCCCAACAATGAGCAGTACTTC. Encoded protein: CASSQHLDPNNEQYF.

This clonotype was recorded at least ten times. The chain is built from TRBV20-1 and TRBJ2-1; D remains ambiguous. V dropped 0 bases and J dropped 9 bases, with 15 bases sitting between them. This CDR3 comprises 14 residues. Germline V gives CDR1 DFQATT, CDR2 SNEGSKA (reference sequence). The CDR3 nucleotides are TGCAGTGCTAGAGATGGTTTAGCCAATACTGAGCAGTTCTTC. Translating gives CSARDGLANTEQFF.

This clonotype was found many times. The CDR3 protein is CSVLLQRVSGANVLTF. The CDR3 bases are TGCAGTGTATTGTTACAGAGGGTGTCTGGGGCCAACGTCCTGACTTTC. This chain connects TRBV20-1 to TRBJ2-6; D perhaps matches TRBD2 (5 bases). Germline V gives CDR1 DFQATT, CDR2 SNEGSKA (reference sequence). This CDR3 spans 16 amino acids. Trimming stripped 7 bases from V and 1 base from J, with 17 bases between.

Turning to this clonotype: A much larger clone is a single base away; this may be a read error. The chain links TRBV7-9 to TRBJ2-1, with D maybe TRBD2 (6 bases). In germline, CDR1 is SEHNR, CDR2 FQNEAQ (reference sequence). CDR3 length: 14 amino acids. V was pared by 5 bases and J by 8 bases, with 16 bases between. CDR3 sequence: CASSPDTSLDEQFF. The CDR3 DNA reads as TGTGCCAGCAGCCCGGATACTAGCTTGGATGAGCAGTTCTTC.

The chain recombines TRBV29-1 with TRBJ2-2; D is undetermined. CDR1 is SQVTM and CDR2 is ANQGSEA in the germline V gene. V lost 2 bases and J 2 bases, leaving 9 bases between the germline ends. The CDR3 contains 14 residues. In nucleotides, the CDR3 is TGCAGCGTTGAACTGGGGAAAAACACCGGGGAGCTGTTTTTT. This translates into CSVELGKNTGELFF.

This clonotype was found a few times. A much larger clone differs from this one at a single base, so this may be a read error. This chain joins TRBV5-8 and TRBJ2-7; 9 nucleotides line up with TRBD1. The J call may be wrong; the DNA end is better matched by TRBJ2-1. The germline V gene has CDR1 SGHTS and CDR2 YDEGEE. The CDR3 loop spans 15 amino acids. CDR3 DNA sequence: TGTGCCAGCAGCTTGACAGGGGGCAGCTCCTACGAGCAGTTCTTC. It yields the protein CASSLTGGSSYEQFF.

This clonotype was seen ten or more times. The rearrangement links TRBV5-1 to TRBJ2-3; 9 bases agree with TRBD2. There are 14 residues in the CDR3. The V segment lost 0 bases and the J segment 5 bases; nucleotides outside the gene matches: 1. Per germline, CDR1 SGHRS and CDR2 YFSETQ. The CDR3 protein is CASSLASGVDTQYF. Here the CDR3 DNA reads TGCGCCAGCAGCTTGGCTAGCGGGGTAGATACGCAGTATTTT.

This clonotype was picked up many times. The V gene is TRBV5-1, the J gene TRBJ2-5; no definite D call. V lost 0 bases and J 3 bases, leaving 9 bases between the germline ends. Germline V gene lookup returns CDR1 SGHRS and CDR2 YFSETQ. This CDR3 has 14 residues. CDR3 loop: CASSLEEYKETQYF. The DNA of the CDR3 is TGCGCCAGCAGCTTGGAGGAGTACAAAGAGACCCAGTACTTC.

This clonotype was recorded many times. The chain has TRBV19 and TRBJ2-3; D is ambiguous. The CDR3 loop spans 13 amino acids. CDR1 and CDR2 from the germline V gene are LNHDA and SQIVND (reference sequence). The V end was cut by 0 bases, the J end by 3 bases, with 4 bases between. The CDR3 DNA sequence: TGTGCCAGTAGTATAGAGAGGACAGATACGCAGTATTTT. It is translated as CASSIERTDTQYF.

The rearrangement links TRBV20-1 to TRBJ1-4; no clear D gene. This CDR3 has 14 amino acids. With 0 bases removed from V and 8 bases from J, the gap between germline ends came to 13 bases. CDR1 and CDR2 (germline): DFQATT, SNEGSKA (reference sequence). The CDR3 region has the DNA TGCAGTGCTAGAGATCATTTCGGGGTCGAAAAACTGTTTTTT. Protein product: CSARDHFGVEKLFF.

This clonotype was seen repeatedly, ten times or more. This chain links TRBV12-3 or TRBV12-4 with TRBJ2-7, with 7 bases aligning to TRBD2. The CDR3 covers 12 residues. V shed 6 bases and J 4 bases; nucleotides not matched to a gene: 3. CDR3 amino acids: CASSPGGYEQYF. Written as DNA, the CDR3 is TGTGCCAGCAGCCCCGGGGGGTACGAGCAGTACTTC.

There are a few counts of this clonotype. A read error is possible here, since a much larger clone lies one base away. This sequence joins TRBV20-1 and TRBJ2-5; D gene ambiguous. V dropped 4 bases and J dropped 11 bases, with 17 bases sitting between them. In germline, CDR1 is DFQATT, CDR2 SNEGSKA (reference sequence). This CDR3 has 12 residues. As DNA, the CDR3 is TGCAGTGCTATTGCCGGATACGATGAGCAGTACTTC. This sequence encodes CSAIAGYDEQYF.

V gene TRBV9 combines with J gene TRBJ2-5; TRBD2 matches 8 bases. The V gene's germline CDR1 is SGDLS and CDR2 YYNGEE. This CDR3 region has 14 residues. V lost 0 bases to trimming and J lost 11 bases; unmatched junction nucleotides: 9. The CDR3 protein is CASSVAGGSNEQYF. The CDR3, as DNA: TGTGCCAGCAGCGTAGCGGGGGGGTCGAATGAGCAGTACTTC.

This clonotype was recorded many times. This chain connects TRBV7-2 to TRBJ2-1; 8 positions agree with TRBD2. The germline CDR1 and CDR2 sequences are SGHTA and FQGNSA. V was pared by 2 bases and J by 4 bases, with 4 bases of the junction left unmatched. The CDR3 spans 15 residues. CDR3 sequence: CASSLWSGGYNEQFF. Written as DNA, the CDR3 is TGTGCCAGCAGCTTATGGAGCGGGGGTTACAATGAGCAGTTCTTC.

In the case of this clonotype: With a much larger clone just one base away, this may be a read error. J is TRBJ2-3 and V is TRBV9, with 9 bases that match TRBD1. With 3 bases clipped from V and 4 bases from J, the junction kept 9 bases outside the gene matches. The CDR3 consists of 16 residues. Germline CDR1 reads SGDLS; CDR2 reads YYNGEE. The CDR3 nucleotides are TGTGCCAGCAGCGCCCCTCGGGACAGGGTCGCAGATACGCAGTATTTT. It specifies CASSAPRDRVADTQYF.

This clonotype was recorded many times. Written as DNA, the CDR3 is TGCAGTGCGCAATACTACAATGAGCAGTTCTTC. Amino acid sequence: CSAQYYNEQFF. The chain is built from TRBV20-1 and TRBJ2-1; D is uncertain. V lost 6 bases and J 3 bases, leaving 6 bases between the germline ends. The CDR3 contains 11 residues. CDR1 and CDR2 from the germline V gene are DFQATT and SNEGSKA (reference sequence).

This chain uses TRBV20-1 with TRBJ2-5, with D possibly TRBD2 on 6 matching bases. Germline CDR1 reads DFQATT; CDR2 reads SNEGSKA (reference sequence). V gave up 0 bases and J gave up 1 base, with 12 bases separating them. The CDR3 is 15 amino acids. CDR3 region: CSAREAAGPQETQYF. The DNA for the CDR3 is TGCAGTGCTAGAGAAGCGGCGGGACCCCAAGAGACCCAGTACTTC.

This clonotype showed up just a few times. The chain uses TRBV27 and TRBJ1-2, with D tentatively TRBD1 (5 bases). Germline V gene data show CDR1 as MNHEY and CDR2 as SMNVEV (reference sequence). The CDR3 extends over 13 amino acids. Trimming pared 7 bases from V and 3 bases from J, leaving 12 bases between. The CDR3 DNA sequence: TGTGCCAGCATGGGGGGGGAGGACTATGGCTACACCTTC. Protein sequence: CASMGGEDYGYTF.

This rearrangement joins TRBV7-2 to TRBJ1-3, with no clear D. CDR1 is SGHTA, CDR2 FQGNSA, per germline. CDR3 length: 16 amino acids. The V end was cut by 2 bases, the J end by 0 bases, with 11 bases between. CDR3 protein: CASSLIGDTSGNTIYF. DNA of the CDR3: TGTGCCAGCAGCTTAATCGGCGACACCTCTGGAAACACCATATATTTT.

The chain employs TRBV20-1 and TRBJ2-5; D unresolved. The CDR3 spans 11 residues. V was clipped by 7 bases and J by 3 bases, with 9 bases between them. The germline V gene encodes CDR1 DFQATT and CDR2 SNEGSKA (reference sequence). The CDR3 DNA is TGCAGTGGACATAGTGAAGAGACCCAGTACTTC. Its translation: CSGHSEETQYF.

As regards this clonotype: This sequence may be a read error, since a much larger clone differs from it by one base. This sequence joins TRBV2 and TRBJ1-6; 9 nucleotides agree with TRBD1. Per germline, CDR1 SNHLY and CDR2 FYNNEI. The CDR3 contains 14 residues. The CDR3 is CASSEDRGNSPPHF. CDR3 sequence (DNA): TGTGCCAGCAGCGAGGACAGGGGAAATTCACCCCCCCACTTT.

In this sample, this clonotype turned up many times. This chain uses TRBV7-6 with TRBJ2-3; D call uncertain. The CDR3 totals 14 residues. From germline, CDR1 is SGHVS and CDR2 FNYEAQ. Trimming removed 4 bases from V and 6 bases from J, with 14 bases in between. Here the CDR3 reads CASSSRTAADTQYF. The DNA for the CDR3 is TGTGCCAGCAGCTCTAGGACCGCGGCGGATACGCAGTATTTT.

The rearrangement links TRBV29-1 to TRBJ2-3; D gene ambiguous. Trimming removed 6 bases at V and 6 bases at J, with 13 bases between. CDR1 and CDR2 from the germline V gene are SQVTM and ANQGSEA. This CDR3 contains 12 residues. CDR3 amino acids: CSVRSSVDTQYF. The CDR3 nucleotides read TGCAGCGTCCGATCGAGCGTTGATACGCAGTATTTT.

This clonotype was observed a few times. The rearrangement joins TRBV6-6 to TRBJ1-2; D gene uncertain. This CDR3 has 13 residues. CDR1 is MNHNY, CDR2 SVGAGI, per germline (reference sequence). V lost 0 bases to trimming and J lost 4 bases, with 6 bases between them. The CDR3 sequence: CASSYSTIYGYTF. The DNA for the CDR3 is TGTGCCAGCAGTTACTCGACTATCTATGGCTACACCTTC.

This clonotype was counted only a few times. The V and J genes are TRBV9 and TRBJ2-1, with 8 bases that match TRBD2. CDR1 and CDR2 (germline): SGDLS, YYNGEE. V was clipped by 2 bases and J by 8 bases; unmatched bases: 6. The CDR3 consists of 14 residues. CDR3 in amino acids: CASSVGTRGDEQFF. DNA of the CDR3: TGTGCCAGCAGCGTGGGGACTAGAGGCGATGAGCAGTTCTTC.

This clonotype was observed once. A much larger clone lies one base from this, so it may be a read error. The chain combines TRBV20-1 with TRBJ2-7, with 11 bases fitting TRBD2. CDR3 length: 16 amino acids. The trim removed 5 bases at V and 3 bases at J, leaving 12 bases unmatched. CDR1 and CDR2 from the germline V gene are DFQATT and SNEGSKA (reference sequence). The CDR3 region is CSAVMWGLADYYEQYF. The CDR3 DNA is TGCAGTGCTGTCATGTGGGGACTAGCGGATTACTACGAGCAGTACTTC.

In this sample, this clonotype turned up a few times. The CDR3 DNA follows: TGTGCCAGCAGCCCCTGGCAGGGGGCGCGGGATACGCAGTATTTT. As protein: CASSPWQGARDTQYF. The chain combines TRBV9 with TRBJ2-3; 8 bases map to TRBD1. The CDR3 is 15 residues long. Per the germline V gene, CDR1 is SGDLS and CDR2 is YYNGEE. Trimming removed 4 bases from V and 6 bases from J; junction bases left unmatched: 10. The variable domain in full, with the rest retrieved from reference TRBV9 and TRBJ2-3, is DSGVTQTPKHLITATGQRVTLRCSPRSGDLSVYWYQQSLDQGLQFLIQYYNGEERAKGNILERFSAQQFPDLHSELNLSSLELGDSALYFCASSPWQGARDTQYFGPGTRLTVL.

Of note for this clonotype: This may stem from a read error, because a much larger clone lies one nucleotide away. The DNA of the CDR3 is TGCGCCAGCAGCCGAGACGCAACGACTAGTTTAAAGCAGTTCTTC. It encodes CASSRDATTSLKQFF. J is TRBJ2-1 and V is TRBV4-3, with TRBD2 as a possible D gene (6 bases). CDR1 and CDR2 (germline): LGHNA, YSLEER. V was pared by 4 bases and J by 11 bases, with 21 bases between. This CDR3 has 15 amino acids.

The chain couples TRBV20-1 to TRBJ2-5; TRBD1 matches 9 bases. Trimming removed 6 bases from V and 11 bases from J; junction bases left unmatched: 19. Germline V gene data show CDR1 as DFQATT and CDR2 as SNEGSKA (reference sequence). The CDR3 runs to 15 residues. In DNA form, the CDR3 reads TGCAGTGCCCCTAGGTTACAGGGGGCCGGTAAGGAGCAGTACTTC. It yields the protein CSAPRLQGAGKEQYF.

Notes on this clonotype: One end of the junction fails to match germline, which may point to a read error. The chain combines TRBV4-1 with TRBJ1-1; TRBD1 matches 9 bases. Germline V gives CDR1 MGHRA, CDR2 YSYEKL. CDR3 size: 14 residues. The CDR3 sequence is CTSSQGQGPTEAFF. DNA for the CDR3: TGCACCAGCAGCCAAGGACAGGGGCCCACTGAAGCTTTCTTT.